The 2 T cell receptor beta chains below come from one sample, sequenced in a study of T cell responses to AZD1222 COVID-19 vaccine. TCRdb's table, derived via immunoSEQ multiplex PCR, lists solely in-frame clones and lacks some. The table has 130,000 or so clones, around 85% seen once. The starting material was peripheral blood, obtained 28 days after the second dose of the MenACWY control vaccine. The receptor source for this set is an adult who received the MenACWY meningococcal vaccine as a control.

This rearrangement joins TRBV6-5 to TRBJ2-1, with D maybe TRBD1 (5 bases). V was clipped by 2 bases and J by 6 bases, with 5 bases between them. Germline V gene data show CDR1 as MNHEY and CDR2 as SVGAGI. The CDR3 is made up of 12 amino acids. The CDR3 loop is CASSYQGNEQFF. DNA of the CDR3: TGTGCCAGCAGTTACCAGGGCAATGAGCAGTTCTTC.

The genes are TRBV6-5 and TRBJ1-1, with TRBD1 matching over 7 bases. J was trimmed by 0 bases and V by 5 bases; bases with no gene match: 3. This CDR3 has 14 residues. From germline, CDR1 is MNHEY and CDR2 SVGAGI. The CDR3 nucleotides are TGTGCCAGCAGTCTGGGACAGTTGAACACTGAAGCTTTCTTT. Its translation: CASSLGQLNTEAFF.